This T cell receptor (beta chain) was identified in a study of cytomegalovirus exposure and HLA in healthy donors. Overall study findings and caveats: Generally TCR sequences proved uncommon, though certain public TCRs appeared in numerous donors. Reportedly, HLA-A and HLA-B alleles of most subjects were accurately predicted from TCR beta.

With 60 Vbeta and 13 Jbeta primers, the PCR was carried out. TCRdb's copy holds only in-frame clones and misses some; the assay was immunoSEQ multiplex PCR. The data show about 110,000 clones, just under 70% seen once. In this sample, this clone turned up many times. The target antigen is unknown. Unmatched junction bases numbered 7, after V lost 6 bases and J lost 7 bases. This CDR3 is 14 amino acids long. CDR1 and CDR2 (germline): SGHDN, FVKESK. The chain employs TRBV14 and TRBJ2-7, with TRBD1 matching 12 bases. The sequencing input was PBMCs. The TCR sequence derives from a woman between 65 and 79 years old in good health and CMV-seropositive. The chain's CDR3 is CASRSGTGGQEQYF. The CDR3 DNA is TGTGCCAGCAGATCCGGGACAGGGGGCCAGGAGCAGTACTTC.